Detailed here is one T cell receptor beta chain. This sample was taken from a study of T cell changes during pregnancy in multiple sclerosis. Profiling relied on immunoSEQ multiplex PCR, and the TCRdb table lists in-frame clones only, not all of them. The sample holds more than 55,000 clones, roughly 91% seen once. CDR1 is MGHRA, CDR2 YSYEKL, per germline. Trimming left V 1 base short and J 14 bases short, with 8 bases between. This CDR3 region has 10 residues. Material: peripheral blood, obtained in the third trimester of pregnancy. The receptor was isolated from a female donor in good health, enrolled as a control in a pregnancy study. The chain employs TRBV4-1 and TRBJ1-2; D not resolved. The CDR3 loop reads CASSQGEVTF. In nucleotides, the CDR3 is TGCGCCAGCAGCCAAGGGGAGGTTACCTTC.